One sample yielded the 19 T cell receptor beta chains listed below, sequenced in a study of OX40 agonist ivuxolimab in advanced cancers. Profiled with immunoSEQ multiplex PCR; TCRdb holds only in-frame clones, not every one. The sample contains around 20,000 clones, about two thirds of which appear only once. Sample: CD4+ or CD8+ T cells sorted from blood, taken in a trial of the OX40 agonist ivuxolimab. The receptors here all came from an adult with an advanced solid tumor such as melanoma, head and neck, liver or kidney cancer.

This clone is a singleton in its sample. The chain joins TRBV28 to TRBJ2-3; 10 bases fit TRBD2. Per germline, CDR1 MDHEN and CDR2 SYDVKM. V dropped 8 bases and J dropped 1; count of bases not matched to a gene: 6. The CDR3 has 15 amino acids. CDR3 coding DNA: TGTGCCAGCGGACTAACTAGCGGGGGCACAGATACGCAGTATTTT. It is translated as CASGLTSGGTDTQYF.

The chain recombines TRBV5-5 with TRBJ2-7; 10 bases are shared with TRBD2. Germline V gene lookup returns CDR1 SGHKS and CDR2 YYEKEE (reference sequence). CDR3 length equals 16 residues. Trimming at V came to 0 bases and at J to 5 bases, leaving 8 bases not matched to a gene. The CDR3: CASSLGAGGNLHEQYF. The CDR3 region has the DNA TGTGCCAGCAGCTTGGGAGCGGGAGGGAATCTGCACGAGCAGTACTTC.

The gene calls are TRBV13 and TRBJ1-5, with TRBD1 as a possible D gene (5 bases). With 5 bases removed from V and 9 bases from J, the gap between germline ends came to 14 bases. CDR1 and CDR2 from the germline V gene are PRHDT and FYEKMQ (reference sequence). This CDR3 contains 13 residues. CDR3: CASSPGREAPQHF. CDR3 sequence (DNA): TGTGCCAGCAGCCCGGGGCGAGAAGCGCCCCAGCATTTT.

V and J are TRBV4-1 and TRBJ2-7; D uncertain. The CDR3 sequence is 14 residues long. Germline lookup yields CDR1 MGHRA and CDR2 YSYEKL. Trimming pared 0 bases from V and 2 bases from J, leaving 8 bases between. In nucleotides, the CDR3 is TGCGCCAGCAGCCAAGATTGGAAAGCCTACGAGCAGTACTTC. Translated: CASSQDWKAYEQYF.

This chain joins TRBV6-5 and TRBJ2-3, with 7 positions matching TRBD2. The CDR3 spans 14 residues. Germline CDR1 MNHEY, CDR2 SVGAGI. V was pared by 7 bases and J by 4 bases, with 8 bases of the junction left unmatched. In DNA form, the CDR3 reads TGTGCCAGCACCTCCGGGGGGTATTCAGATACGCAGTATTTT. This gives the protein CASTSGGYSDTQYF.

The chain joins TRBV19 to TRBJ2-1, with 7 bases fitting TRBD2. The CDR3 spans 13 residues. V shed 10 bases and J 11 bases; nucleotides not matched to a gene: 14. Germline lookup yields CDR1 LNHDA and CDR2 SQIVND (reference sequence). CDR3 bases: TGTGCCACAGTAGCGGGTCCCCGTGAGAAGCAGTTCTTC. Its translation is CATVAGPREKQFF. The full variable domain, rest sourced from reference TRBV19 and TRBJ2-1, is DGGITQSPKYLFRKEGQNVTLSCEQNLNHDAMYWYRQDPGQGLRLIYYSQIVNDFQKGDIAEGYSVSREKKESFPLTVTSAQKNPTAFYLCATVAGPREKQFFGPGTRLTVL.

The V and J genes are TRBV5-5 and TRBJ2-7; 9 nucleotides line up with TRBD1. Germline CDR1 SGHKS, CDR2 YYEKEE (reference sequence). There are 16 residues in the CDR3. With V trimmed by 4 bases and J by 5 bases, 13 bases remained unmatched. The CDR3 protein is CASSTGTGLRRDEQYF. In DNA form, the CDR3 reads TGTGCCAGCAGCACGGGGACAGGGCTAAGGAGGGACGAGCAGTACTTC.

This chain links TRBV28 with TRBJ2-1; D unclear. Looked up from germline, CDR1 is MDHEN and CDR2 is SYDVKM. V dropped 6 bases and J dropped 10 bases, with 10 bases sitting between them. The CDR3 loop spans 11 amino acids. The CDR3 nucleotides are TGTGCCAGCAGCCTTTATCGGGAGCAGTTCTTC. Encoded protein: CASSLYREQFF.

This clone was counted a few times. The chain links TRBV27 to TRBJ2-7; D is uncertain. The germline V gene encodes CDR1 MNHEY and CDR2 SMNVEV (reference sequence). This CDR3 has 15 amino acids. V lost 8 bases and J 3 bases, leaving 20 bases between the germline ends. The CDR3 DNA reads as TGTGCCAGCGCCGACGGGTCTTCGGCATACTACGAGCAGTACTTC. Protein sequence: CASADGSSAYYEQYF.

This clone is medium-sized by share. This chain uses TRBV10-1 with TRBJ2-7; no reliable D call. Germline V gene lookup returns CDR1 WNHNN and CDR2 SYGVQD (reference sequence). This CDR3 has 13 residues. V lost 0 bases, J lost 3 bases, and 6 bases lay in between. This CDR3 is CASSESVGYEQYF. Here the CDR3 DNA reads TGCGCCAGCAGTGAGTCGGTAGGCTACGAGCAGTACTTC.

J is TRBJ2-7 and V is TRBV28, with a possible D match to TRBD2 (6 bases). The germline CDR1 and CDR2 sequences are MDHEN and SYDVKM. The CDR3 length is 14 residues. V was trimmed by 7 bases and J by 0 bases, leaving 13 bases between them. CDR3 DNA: TGTGCCAGCATTAAGGGAGGACTCTCCTACGAGCAGTACTTC. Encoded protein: CASIKGGLSYEQYF.

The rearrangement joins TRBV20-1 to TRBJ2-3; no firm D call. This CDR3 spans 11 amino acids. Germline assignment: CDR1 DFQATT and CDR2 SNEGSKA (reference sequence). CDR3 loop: CRMTTTDTQYF. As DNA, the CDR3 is TGCCGGATGACAACCACAGATACGCAGTATTTT.

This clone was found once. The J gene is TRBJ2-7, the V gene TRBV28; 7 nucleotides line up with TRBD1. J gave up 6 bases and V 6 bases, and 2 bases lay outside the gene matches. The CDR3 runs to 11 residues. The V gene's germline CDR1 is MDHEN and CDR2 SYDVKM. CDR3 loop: CASSTGAEQYF. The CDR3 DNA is TGTGCCAGCAGCACAGGGGCCGAGCAGTACTTC. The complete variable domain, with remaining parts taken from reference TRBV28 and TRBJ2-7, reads DVKVTQSSRYLVKRTGEKVFLECVQDMDHENMFWYRQDPGLGLRLIYFSYDVKMKEKGDIPEGYSVSREKKERFSLILESASTNQTSMYLCASSTGAEQYFGPGTRLTVT.

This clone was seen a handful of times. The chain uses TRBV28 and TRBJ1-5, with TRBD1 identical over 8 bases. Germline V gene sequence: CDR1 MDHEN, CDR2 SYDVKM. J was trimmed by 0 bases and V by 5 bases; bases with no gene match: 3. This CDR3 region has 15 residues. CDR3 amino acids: CASSPGQGSNQPQHF. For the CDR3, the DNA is TGTGCCAGCAGTCCCGGACAGGGTAGCAATCAGCCCCAGCATTTT.

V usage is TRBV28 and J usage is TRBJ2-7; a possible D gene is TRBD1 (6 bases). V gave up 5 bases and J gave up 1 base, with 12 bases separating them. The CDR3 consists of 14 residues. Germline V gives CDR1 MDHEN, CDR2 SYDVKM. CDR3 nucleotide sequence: TGTGCCAGCAGTCTGACAGGTTGGTCCTACGAGCAGTACTTC. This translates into CASSLTGWSYEQYF.

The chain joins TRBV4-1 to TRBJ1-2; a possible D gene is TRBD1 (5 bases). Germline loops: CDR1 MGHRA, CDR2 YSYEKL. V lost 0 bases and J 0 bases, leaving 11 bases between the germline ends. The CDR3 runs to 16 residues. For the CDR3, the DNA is TGCGCCAGCAGCCAAGATGGGGGGGACTCTAACTATGGCTACACCTTC. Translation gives CASSQDGGDSNYGYTF.

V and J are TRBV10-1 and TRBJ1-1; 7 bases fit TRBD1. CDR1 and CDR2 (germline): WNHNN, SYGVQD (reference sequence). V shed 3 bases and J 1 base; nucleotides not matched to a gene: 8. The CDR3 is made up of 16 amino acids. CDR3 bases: TGCGCCAGCAGTGACGGAGGGGGCATAAAGAACACTGAAGCTTTCTTT. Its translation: CASSDGGGIKNTEAFF.

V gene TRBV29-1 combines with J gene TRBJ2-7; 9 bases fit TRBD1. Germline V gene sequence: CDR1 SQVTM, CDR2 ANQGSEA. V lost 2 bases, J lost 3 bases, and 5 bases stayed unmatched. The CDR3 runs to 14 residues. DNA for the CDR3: TGCAGCGTTGAATATCAGACAGGGGGCTACGAGCAGTACTTC. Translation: CSVEYQTGGYEQYF.

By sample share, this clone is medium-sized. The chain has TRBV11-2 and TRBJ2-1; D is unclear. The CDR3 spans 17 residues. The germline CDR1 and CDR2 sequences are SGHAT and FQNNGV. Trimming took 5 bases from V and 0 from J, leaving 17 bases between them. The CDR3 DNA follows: TGTGCCAGCAGCACCCAGATGGACGGCAGCTCCTACAATGAGCAGTTCTTC. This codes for CASSTQMDGSSYNEQFF. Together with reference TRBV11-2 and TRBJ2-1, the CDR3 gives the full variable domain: EAGVAQSPRYKIIEKRQSVAFWCNPISGHATLYWYQQILGQGPKLLIQFQNNGVVDDSQLPKDRFSAERLKGVDSTLKIQPAKLEDSAVYLCASSTQMDGSSYNEQFFGPGTRLTVL.